The 18 T cell receptor beta chains presented below share a single source sample, sequenced in a study of tumor-infiltrating lymphocytes in primary liver carcinoma. Starting material for RNA and DNA co-extraction consisted of roughly 18-34 mg of unsorted bulk tissue. Starting material of 500 ng total RNA yielded TCR beta cDNA via a constant-region primer. Three-round nested multiplex PCR performed with slightly modified ARM-PCR produced the TCR beta libraries. Forward primers for TRBV1-TRBV30 and a C-beta reverse primer served the first two PCR rounds, at roughly 10 cycles each. From the multiplex PCR reads, TCRdb called clonotypes with MiXCR, one entry per CDR3 protein. The data contain more than 85,000 distinct CDR3 sequences, about four fifths of them seen just once; the ten biggest clones take up approximately 20%. The sample consisted of liver tumor tissue from sampling region 3. Subset: tumor region T3, left-lateral pole. The source of these receptors is a man aged 40-55 years with primary liver carcinoma and hepatitis B virus infection.

This clonotype is large (0.1 to 1%). The chain combines TRBV29-1 with TRBJ2-5; D is unresolved. The CDR3 is made up of 15 amino acids. Germline assignment: CDR1 SQVTM and CDR2 ANQGSEA. The V end lost 1 base, the J end lost 1 base, and 13 bases lay between the germline ends. The CDR3 DNA sequence: TGCAGCGTTGAAGGACCCGGGCACTTCCAAGAGACCCAGTACTTC. This gives the protein CSVEGPGHFQETQYF.

Details on this clonotype: One junction end disagrees with the germline gene, perhaps due to a read error. The chain employs TRBV6-5 and TRBJ2-3, with 11 bases aligning to TRBD1. CDR3 length: 17 residues. Per the germline V gene, CDR1 is MNHEY and CDR2 is SVGAGI. The chain's CDR3 is CASSSEAPGQGGDTQYF. The DNA for the CDR3 is TGTGCCAGCAGTTCCGAGGCGCCGGGACAGGGGGGAGATACGCAATATTTT.

To note about this clonotype: One end of the junction varies from germline; a read error may be responsible. J is TRBJ2-4 and V is TRBV6-6; D is unresolved. CDR3 size: 12 residues. CDR1 and CDR2 (germline): MNHNY, SVGAGI (reference sequence). The CDR3 region is CVSSFSKNIQYF. CDR3 nucleotide sequence: TGTGTCAGCAGCTTCAGTAAAAACATTCAGTATTTC.

In nucleotides, the CDR3 is TGTGCTTGCAGTGAAGGGGGCTCCTACGAGCAGTACTTC. This gives the protein CACSEGGSYEQYF. The rearrangement links TRBV25-1 to TRBJ2-7; maybe TRBD1 (6 bases). CDR1 and CDR2 from the germline V gene are MGHDK and SYGVNS. There are 13 residues in the CDR3.

As concerns this clonotype: Since no conserved phenylalanine or tryptophan closes the CDR3, a read error is the likely cause. This chain joins TRBV14 and TRBJ1-6; D is possibly TRBD1 (5 bases). Germline-derived CDR1 and CDR2 are SGHDN and FVKESK. This CDR3 has 13 amino acids. CDR3: CVSSQGDGRPLHY. The CDR3 DNA follows: TGTGTCAGCAGCCAAGGGGATGGAAGACCCCTCCACTAT.

This clonotype was seen only a few times. The CDR3 coding sequence is TGTGCCAGCAGTGACATCCGGGACGGGGAATTCCCAACTAATGAAAAACTGTTTTTT. It translates to CASSDIRDGEFPTNEKLFF. The chain links TRBV6-1 to TRBJ1-4; TRBD1 might be the D (5 bases). Trimming shortened V by 3 bases and J by 0 bases, and 20 bases separated the two germline ends. The CDR3 is 19 residues long. In germline, CDR1 is MNHNS, CDR2 SASEGT.

This clonotype appeared a single time. This CDR3 is missing its conserved last phenylalanine or tryptophan, likely due to a read error. The chain couples TRBV30 to TRBJ2-1; D is ambiguous. Per the germline V gene, CDR1 is GTSNPN and CDR2 is SVGIG (reference sequence). The CDR3 covers 11 residues. DNA of the CDR3: TGTGTCTGGGTGGAATACAATGAGCAGTTCTAC. Its translation: CVWVEYNEQFY.

About this clonotype itself: Relative to the germline gene, one junction end is altered; a read error may explain this. This chain connects TRBV12-3 or TRBV12-4 to TRBJ2-3; 7 bases agree with TRBD2. The CDR3 length is 15 residues. CDR3: CVSEKGRELPDTQYF. CDR3 sequence (DNA): TGTGTCAGCGAGAAGGGGCGGGAGTTACCAGATACGCAATATTTT.

In its sample, this clonotype was seen a few times. This may be a read error, as it is one base from a much larger clone. This chain joins TRBV5-1 and TRBJ2-1; 7 positions match TRBD2. CDR3 length: 14 residues. Germline assignment: CDR1 SGHRS and CDR2 YFSETQ. The CDR3 protein is CASVKGLADNELFF. CDR3 nucleotide sequence: TGCGCCAGCGTTAAGGGGCTAGCGGACAATGAGCTGTTCTTC.

By frequency in the sample, this clonotype is medium-sized. V is TRBV11-1 and J is TRBJ2-2; 7 bases map to TRBD2. Looked up from germline, CDR1 is SGHAT and CDR2 is FQDESV (reference sequence). The CDR3 is made up of 16 amino acids. V was clipped by 5 bases and J by 0 bases; unmatched bases: 6. In DNA, the CDR3 is TGTGCCAGCAGCGACCCTAGCGGAGCGAACACCGGGGAGCTGTTTTTT. As protein: CASSDPSGANTGELFF. Full variable domain (outside the CDR3, taken from reference TRBV11-1 and TRBJ2-2): EAEVAQSPRYKITEKSQAVAFWCDPISGHATLYWYRQILGQGPELLVQFQDESVVDDSQLPKDRFSAERLKGVDSTLKIQPAELGDSAMYLCASSDPSGANTGELFFGEGSRLTVL.

The chain uses TRBV5-1 and TRBJ2-5; 8 bases fit TRBD2. V shed 5 bases, J shed 4 bases, and the junction held 10 bases outside the gene matches. The V gene's germline CDR1 is SGHRS and CDR2 YFSETQ. The CDR3 extends over 15 amino acids. The CDR3 loop is CASSYIAGTGETQYF. The DNA of the CDR3 is TGCGCCAGCAGTTATATAGCGGGAACCGGAGAGACCCAGTACTTC. The variable domain in full, with the rest retrieved from reference TRBV5-1 and TRBJ2-5, is KAGVTQTPRYLIKTRGQQVTLSCSPISGHRSVSWYQQTPGQGLQFLFEYFSETQRNKGNFPGRFSGRQFSNSRSEMNVSTLELGDSALYLCASSYIAGTGETQYFGPGTRLLVL.

The chain combines TRBV11-1 with TRBJ2-5; D is perhaps TRBD1 or TRBD2 (6 bases each). Germline-derived CDR1 and CDR2 are SGHAT and FQDESV (reference sequence). The length of the CDR3 is 15 residues. CDR3 loop: CVSILTGQAGETQYF. Written as DNA, the CDR3 is TGTGTAAGCATCCTCACGGGACAAGCGGGAGAGACCCAGTACTTC.

This clonotype is medium-sized by share. The gene calls are TRBV12-3 or TRBV12-4 and TRBJ1-5; D is possibly TRBD1 (6 bases). This CDR3 comprises 13 residues. Trimming shortened V by 8 bases and J by 6 bases, and 14 bases separated the two germline ends. The CDR3 loop is CASQGSGAQPQHF. Here the CDR3 DNA reads TGTGCCAGCCAGGGTTCGGGGGCTCAGCCCCAGCATTTT.

With respect to this clonotype: This may come from a read error, since a much larger clone is one base off. The chain employs TRBV24-1 and TRBJ2-1, with D maybe TRBD2 (6 bases). Germline lookup yields CDR1 KGHDR and CDR2 SFDVKD. The CDR3 runs to 20 residues. The CDR3 nucleotides read TGTACCACCAGTGATACGACCGGGACTTACTATGAGGGTTCCTACAATGAGCAGTTCTTC. This gives the protein CTTSDTTGTYYEGSYNEQFF.

A note on this clonotype: Given the absence of the conserved phenylalanine or tryptophan at the CDR3 end, a read error is likely. The rearrangement joins TRBV29-1 to TRBJ2-5; D may be TRBD1 (5 bases). CDR1 and CDR2 (germline): SQVTM, ANQGSEA. The CDR3 is 14 amino acids. The CDR3 sequence is CSVEDAGQGETQYL. For the CDR3, the DNA is TGCAGCGTTGAAGATGCCGGACAAGGAGAGACTCAGTACCTC.

The chain combines TRBV6-1 with TRBJ2-6; D remains unclear. The germline V and J ends were trimmed by 4 bases and 0 bases, with 16 bases remaining between them. Germline V gives CDR1 MNHNS, CDR2 SASEGT. The CDR3 loop spans 18 amino acids. CDR3: CASSAKQMRFSGANVLTF. The CDR3 nucleotides read TGTGCCAGCAGTGCCAAACAGATGCGATTCTCTGGGGCCAACGTCCTGACTTTC.

As regards this clonotype: A much larger clone is a single base away; this may be a read error. The conserved final phenylalanine or tryptophan is absent from the CDR3, which likely points to a read error. The gene calls are TRBV25-1 and TRBJ1-2; D not resolved. The CDR3 spans 12 residues. Trimming removed 1 base from V and 4 bases from J, with 4 bases in between. The V gene's germline CDR1 is MGHDK and CDR2 SYGVNS. The CDR3 region is CASSESTYGYTL. The CDR3 nucleotides are TGTGCCAGCAGTGAATCTACCTATGGCTACACCTTA.

Note on this clonotype: Relative to the germline gene, one junction end is altered; a read error may explain this. V usage is TRBV30 and J usage is TRBJ2-6; maybe TRBD2 (5 bases). Germline V CDR1 and CDR2: GTSNPN, SVGIG (reference sequence). The CDR3 consists of 15 residues. The CDR3 bases are TGCGCCTGCCCGGACTGTAGCTCTGGGGCCAACGTCCTGACTTTC. Its protein is CACPDCSSGANVLTF.